The 15 T cell receptor beta chains below come from one sample, sequenced in a study of cytomegalovirus exposure and HLA in healthy donors. The study ran its PCR with 60 Vbeta and 13 Jbeta primers. Generated by immunoSEQ multiplex PCR, the TCRdb table keeps only in-frame clones and is missing some. The sample yields 200,000 or so clones, 82% seen once. The source material was PBMCs. Receptor source: a boy aged 2 to 9 in good health and CMV-seronegative.

The chain has TRBV7-8 and TRBJ1-5; D is possibly TRBD1 (5 bases). CDR1 and CDR2 (germline): SGHVS, FQNEAQ. Trimming stripped 1 base from V and 5 bases from J, with 12 bases between. The CDR3 extends over 15 amino acids. The CDR3 nucleotides are TGTGCCAGCAGCTTAGGGCAGGGTTACCATCAGCCCCAGCATTTT. Residues: CASSLGQGYHQPQHF.

This sequence joins TRBV7-9 and TRBJ1-1; 8 nucleotides line up with TRBD1. V trimming: 8 bases; J trimming: 1 base; junction bases outside the gene matches: 12. Germline V gene sequence: CDR1 SEHNR, CDR2 FQNEAQ (reference sequence). The CDR3 runs 16 residues. CDR3 residues: CASGFGQGRGNTEAFF. CDR3 sequence (DNA): TGTGCCAGCGGATTCGGACAGGGCAGGGGGAACACTGAAGCTTTCTTT.

V usage is TRBV7-2 and J usage is TRBJ1-3; 9 bases align to TRBD1. Losses at the gene ends were 5 bases for V and 3 bases for J; bases not matched to a gene: 11. The V gene's germline CDR1 is SGHTA and CDR2 FQGNSA. The CDR3 is made up of 17 amino acids. The CDR3 nucleotides read TGTGCCAGCAGCCCACAACTAGACAGGGGGGGTGGAAACACCATATATTTT. Residues: CASSPQLDRGGGNTIYF.

The V call is TRBV7-2, the J call TRBJ2-5; 7 positions match TRBD2. Germline lookup yields CDR1 SGHTA and CDR2 FQGNSA. V shed 5 bases and J 1 base; nucleotides not matched to a gene: 10. CDR3 length equals 16 residues. CDR3 in amino acids: CASSPLWRGFQETQYF. CDR3 nucleotides: TGTGCCAGCAGCCCTCTATGGCGGGGGTTCCAAGAGACCCAGTACTTC.

Comment on this clone: One junction end disagrees with the germline gene, perhaps due to a read error. V and J are TRBV7-9 and TRBJ2-2; tentatively, D is TRBD1 (6 bases). The length of the CDR3 is 16 residues. CDR1 is SEHNR, CDR2 FQNEAQ, per germline (reference sequence). The CDR3, as DNA: TGTGCCAGCAGCTTATTTAGAACAGGGAACGCCGGGGAGCTGTTTTTT. It encodes CASSLFRTGNAGELFF.

The chain recombines TRBV7-2 with TRBJ2-3, with TRBD1 identical over 9 bases. This CDR3 has 17 residues. V was clipped by 2 bases and J by 6 bases; unmatched bases: 12. Germline V gene lookup returns CDR1 SGHTA and CDR2 FQGNSA. Here the CDR3 DNA reads TGTGCCAGCAGCTTAAACAGGGGGCGTATAATGGCGGATACGCAGTATTTT. This translates into CASSLNRGRIMADTQYF. Full variable domain (remainder filled in from reference TRBV7-2 and TRBJ2-3): GAGVSQSPSNKVTEKGKDVELRCDPISGHTALYWYRQSLGQGLEFLIYFQGNSAPDKSGLPSDRFSAERTGGSVSTLTIQRTQQEDSAVYLCASSLNRGRIMADTQYFGPGTRLTVL.

The chain joins TRBV5-6 to TRBJ2-2; 9 bases line up with TRBD1. Germline trimming cut 4 bases from V and 3 bases from J; bases unmatched to any gene: 7. CDR3 length: 16 residues. The germline CDR1 and CDR2 sequences are SGHDT and YYEEEE. CDR3 coding DNA: TGTGCCAGCAGCCGGGACAGGGTTCTTTACACCGGGGAGCTGTTTTTT. It encodes CASSRDRVLYTGELFF. Full variable domain (remainder filled in from reference TRBV5-6 and TRBJ2-2): DAGVTQSPTHLIKTRGQQVTLRCSPKSGHDTVSWYQQALGQGPQFIFQYYEEEERQRGNFPDRFSGHQFPNYSSELNVNALLLGDSALYLCASSRDRVLYTGELFFGEGSRLTVL.

This chain connects TRBV19 to TRBJ2-5; 11 nucleotides line up with TRBD2. CDR1 is LNHDA and CDR2 is SQIVND in the germline V gene (reference sequence). The length of the CDR3 is 16 residues. The trim removed 4 bases at V and 7 bases at J, leaving 11 bases unmatched. CDR3 DNA: TGTGCCAGTAGTACGACTAGCGGGGTCCCCTCCGGGACCCAGTACTTC. It is translated as CASSTTSGVPSGTQYF. Supplemented by reference TRBV19 and TRBJ2-5, the full variable domain reads DGGITQSPKYLFRKEGQNVTLSCEQNLNHDAMYWYRQDPGQGLRLIYYSQIVNDFQKGDIAEGYSVSREKKESFPLTVTSAQKNPTAFYLCASSTTSGVPSGTQYFGPGTRLLVL.

This clone turned up a few times. The V call is TRBV10-3, the J call TRBJ2-4; perhaps TRBD2 as D (5 bases). Germline lookup yields CDR1 ENHRY and CDR2 SYGVKD. V lost 2 bases to trimming and J lost 6 bases, with 11 bases between them. The length of the CDR3 is 14 residues. DNA of the CDR3: TGTGCCATCAGTGAGCCCGGACTTACAAACATTCAGTACTTC. Translating gives CAISEPGLTNIQYF.

The V gene is TRBV5-1, the J gene TRBJ2-7; D may be TRBD1 (6 bases). Germline CDR1 reads SGHRS; CDR2 reads YFSETQ. The CDR3 consists of 15 residues. The V gene lost 4 bases and the J gene lost 5 bases, with 19 bases spanning the gap. This CDR3 is CASSPGGTGFDEQYF. For the CDR3, the DNA is TGCGCCAGCAGCCCCGGCGGTACAGGGTTTGACGAGCAGTACTTC.

V is TRBV4-1 and J is TRBJ2-5; TRBD2 aligns across 8 bases. The V segment lost 4 bases and the J segment 3 bases; nucleotides outside the gene matches: 10. In germline, CDR1 is MGHRA, CDR2 YSYEKL. This CDR3 has 16 amino acids. The CDR3 loop reads CASSRSWRGAKETQYF. In DNA, the CDR3 is TGCGCCAGCAGCCGGTCTTGGCGGGGGGCGAAAGAGACCCAGTACTTC.

The rearrangement joins TRBV6-1 to TRBJ1-2, with D tentatively TRBD1 (5 bases). Between the trimmed V and J ends, which lost 3 bases and 7 bases, there was a span of 18 bases. The CDR3 sequence is 15 residues long. CDR1 is MNHNS and CDR2 is SASEGT in the germline V gene. Here the CDR3 DNA reads TGTGCCAGCAGTGATAGAATAAGGGGCCCCCGTGGCTACACCTTC. Translating gives CASSDRIRGPRGYTF.

The chain combines TRBV7-9 with TRBJ2-7; tentative D call: TRBD2 (5 bases). Germline values: CDR1 SEHNR, CDR2 FQNEAQ (reference sequence). This CDR3 spans 15 amino acids. The ends were cut back, 5 bases at V and 1 base at J, with 15 bases in the middle. The chain's CDR3 is CASSHGWGVSYEQYF. Here the CDR3 DNA reads TGTGCCAGCAGCCACGGGTGGGGAGTTTCCTACGAGCAGTACTTC.

This chain links TRBV9 with TRBJ1-6; the D is unclear. Germline loops: CDR1 SGDLS, CDR2 YYNGEE. There are 13 residues in the CDR3. Trimming took off 2 bases at V and 7 bases at J, with 7 bases between the two ends. The CDR3 here is CASSVDTNSPLHF. CDR3 nucleotide sequence: TGTGCCAGCAGCGTCGACACAAATTCACCCCTCCACTTT.

This chain connects TRBV12-5 to TRBJ2-3; 15 bases align to TRBD2. Trimming at V came to 4 bases and at J to 3 bases, leaving 14 bases not matched to a gene. This CDR3 has 20 residues. CDR1 and CDR2 from the germline V gene are LGHNT and FRNRAP. The CDR3 here is CASGWGRGTSGGWKTDTQYF. DNA of the CDR3: TGTGCTAGTGGTTGGGGGAGAGGGACTAGCGGGGGGTGGAAGACAGATACGCAGTATTTT.